Listed below are T cell receptor beta chains from one sample, sequenced in a study of cytomegalovirus exposure and HLA in healthy donors. TCRdb's copy holds only in-frame clones and misses some; the assay was immunoSEQ multiplex PCR. The data hold approximately 160,000 clones, with roughly 80% observed a single time. Sequencing used PBMCs. These receptors were taken from a man aged 25 to 40 in good health and CMV-seropositive. The CDR3 runs from the conserved cysteine through the conserved F or W. The D gene is left open where the match is weak. Expanded clones get a size class; other rows say once, few or many, or leave the size out.

j_call cdr3_length v_call clone_size d_call cdr3_aa cdr3_nt
TRBJ2-1 14 TRBV2 NA NA CASSQEGFDNEQFF TGTGCCAGCAGTCAAGAGGGGTTCGACAATGAGCAGTTCTTC
TRBJ1-5 15 TRBV6-1 NA TRBD1 CASRVPGQGNQPQHF TGTGCCAGCAGAGTCCCGGGACAGGGTAACCAGCCCCAGCATTTT
TRBJ2-5 18 TRBV2 NA TRBD2 CASSEHWSASGGEETQYF TGTGCCAGCAGTGAACATTGGTCGGCTAGCGGGGGGGAGGAGACCCAGTACTTC
TRBJ2-1 15 TRBV21-1 NA NA CASSKETVRDVGQFF TGTGCCAGCAGCAAAGAAACAGTACGGGATGTCGGGCAGTTCTTC
TRBJ2-2 16 TRBV18 NA TRBD1 CASSMTTGANTGELFF TGTGCCAGCTCAATGACGACAGGGGCGAACACCGGGGAGCTGTTTTTT
TRBJ1-4 15 TRBV7-8 NA TRBD1 CASSLVQGAREKLFF TGTGCCAGCAGCTTAGTCCAGGGGGCGCGGGAAAAACTGTTTTTT
TRBJ2-3 14 TRBV6-4 NA TRBD2 CASSKAGEADTQYF TGTGCCAGCAGTAAGGCGGGAGAGGCAGATACGCAGTATTTT
TRBJ2-7 13 TRBV5-8 NA NA CASSLEAGREQYF TGTGCCAGCAGCTTGGAGGCAGGGCGCGAGCAGTACTTC
TRBJ2-7 16 TRBV4-1 NA TRBD1 CASSHDWTGISYEQYF TGCGCCAGCAGCCATGATTGGACAGGCATCTCCTACGAGCAGTACTTC
TRBJ1-4 16 TRBV7-2 NA NA CASSLRRGASNEKLFF TGTGCCAGCAGCTTACGCAGGGGCGCGTCTAATGAAAAACTGTTTTTT
TRBJ1-1 16 TRBV5-6 NA TRBD1 CASSFPQGARDTEAFF TGTGCCAGCAGCTTCCCTCAGGGGGCGCGGGACACTGAAGCTTTCTTT
TRBJ2-7 15 TRBV5-1 NA NA CASSLRSGHSYEQYF TGCGCCAGCAGCTTGCGGAGCGGCCACTCTTACGAGCAGTACTTC
TRBJ2-2 16 TRBV5-6 NA TRBD1 CASSSAGTGGPGELFF TGTGCCAGCAGCTCCGCCGGGACAGGGGGCCCCGGGGAGCTGTTTTTT
TRBJ1-1 13 TRBV11-2 NA NA CASTPPLRAEAFF TGTGCCAGCACCCCCCCCCTACGGGCTGAAGCTTTCTTT
TRBJ1-3 12 TRBV6-5 NA NA CASSGGGHTIYF TGTGCCAGCAGTGGGGGGGGGCACACCATATATTTT
TRBJ1-1 17 TRBV11-2 NA NA CASSQGALFGGSGEAFF TGTGCCAGCAGCCAAGGGGCCTTATTCGGGGGATCTGGTGAAGCTTTCTTT
TRBJ1-5 13 TRBV15 NA NA CATSRQINQPQHF TGTGCCACCAGCAGACAGATTAATCAGCCCCAGCATTTT
TRBJ2-1 13 TRBV7-2 NA NA CASSVPSKLEQFF TGTGCCAGCAGCGTCCCTAGCAAGCTTGAGCAGTTCTTC
TRBJ1-4 14 TRBV18 NA NA CASSPGGGREKLFF TGTGCCAGCTCACCGGGGGGAGGAAGAGAAAAACTGTTTTTT
TRBJ2-7 12 TRBV15 NA NA CATSTENYEQYF TGTGCCACCAGCACGGAGAACTACGAGCAGTACTTC
TRBJ2-4 16 TRBV15 few NA CATSEPTRTEVNIQYF TGTGCCACCAGCGAACCAACCAGGACAGAAGTTAACATTCAGTACTTC
TRBJ2-1 15 TRBV28 NA NA CASSTAEGSYNEQFF TGTGCCAGCAGTACCGCAGAGGGCTCCTACAATGAGCAGTTCTTC
TRBJ1-2 17 TRBV5-1 NA TRBD1 CASSSGEDRAQSYGYTF TGCGCCAGCAGCTCCGGAGAGGACAGGGCTCAAAGCTATGGCTACACCTTC
TRBJ1-2 16 TRBV13 NA TRBD1 CASSGRTGPLINGYTF TGTGCCAGCAGCGGAAGGACAGGGCCTTTGATTAATGGCTACACCTTC
TRBJ2-1 14 TRBV11-3 NA NA CASSSLGPGNEQFF TGTGCCAGCAGCTCACTAGGGCCGGGGAATGAGCAGTTCTTC
TRBJ2-7 15 TRBV7-9 NA TRBD2 CASSFTSGSLNEQYF TGTGCCAGCAGCTTCACTAGCGGGAGTCTCAACGAGCAGTACTTC
TRBJ2-1 15 TRBV7-8 NA TRBD2 CASSETSGDYNEQFF TGTGCCAGCAGCGAGACTAGCGGGGACTACAATGAGCAGTTCTTC
TRBJ2-2 17 TRBV27 few TRBD1 CASATGQGASVVGELFF TGTGCCAGCGCCACGGGACAGGGGGCTTCAGTTGTCGGGGAGCTGTTTTTT
TRBJ1-1 16 TRBV6-1 NA NA CASSGPGTGLYTEAFF TGTGCCAGCAGTGGCCCAGGAACAGGGTTGTACACTGAAGCTTTCTTT
TRBJ1-1 13 TRBV12-1 NA NA CASSLRGVDEAFF TGTGCCAGCAGCCTTCGGGGAGTGGATGAAGCTTTCTTT
TRBJ2-2 15 TRBV6-5 NA NA CASSFTGLGTGELFF TGTGCCAGCAGCTTTACAGGCCTCGGCACCGGGGAGCTGTTTTTT
TRBJ2-5 12 TRBV27 NA NA CASSSTRETQYF TGTGCCAGCAGTTCCACCCGGGAGACCCAGTACTTC
TRBJ2-1 15 TRBV6-6 NA NA CASSQQQASDNEQFF TGTGCCAGCAGTCAGCAGCAGGCCAGTGACAATGAGCAGTTCTTC
TRBJ2-3 15 TRBV5-1 NA NA CASSLRGDSVDTQYF TGCGCCAGCAGCCTCAGGGGGGACTCTGTAGATACGCAGTATTTT
TRBJ1-2 15 TRBV5-1 NA TRBD1 CASRQGTGLRYGYTF TGCGCCAGCAGACAAGGGACAGGTCTTCGATATGGCTACACCTTC
TRBJ2-7 14 TRBV6-5 NA NA CASSLGVYGYEQYF TGTGCCAGCAGTCTAGGGGTTTACGGCTACGAGCAGTACTTC
TRBJ2-7 14 TRBV27 NA TRBD1 CASSPRQGAYEQYF TGTGCCAGCAGTCCGCGACAGGGAGCCTACGAGCAGTACTTC
TRBJ2-3 16 TRBV5-6 NA TRBD2 CASSYPGLAEVYTQYF TGTGCCAGCAGCTATCCCGGACTAGCGGAGGTGTATACGCAGTATTTT
TRBJ2-6 17 TRBV5-5 NA TRBD1 CASSRDRGSSGANGLTF TGTGCCAGCAGCCGCGACAGGGGGAGTTCTGGGGCCAACGGCCTGACTTTC
TRBJ2-6 15 TRBV28 NA NA CASSLSGSGANVLTF TGTGCCAGCAGTTTATCCGGTTCTGGGGCCAACGTCCTGACTTTC
TRBJ2-5 13 TRBV5-6 NA NA CASSLQGGETQYF TGTGCCAGCAGCTTGCAGGGGGGAGAGACCCAGTACTTC
TRBJ2-2 13 TRBV30 NA NA CAWSSRSTGELFF TGTGCCTGGAGTAGTCGGAGCACCGGGGAGCTGTTTTTT
TRBJ2-7 13 TRBV28 NA TRBD1 CAITGQSSYEQYF TGTGCCATCACGGGACAGAGCTCCTACGAGCAGTACTTC
TRBJ2-2 16 TRBV10-3 NA TRBD2 CAISEPPSGWTGELFF TGTGCCATCAGTGAGCCCCCTAGCGGTTGGACCGGGGAGCTGTTTTTT
TRBJ2-2 17 TRBV7-2 NA TRBD2 CASSWLLAGGDTGELFF TGTGCCAGCAGCTGGCTCCTAGCGGGAGGGGACACCGGGGAGCTGTTTTTT
TRBJ2-2 16 TRBV5-4 NA NA CASSFPPGPGQGELFF TGTGCCAGCAGCTTTCCTCCGGGACCCGGACAGGGGGAGCTGTTTTTT
TRBJ1-4 16 TRBV5-1 once TRBD1 CASSSGQGGTNEKLFF TGCGCCAGCAGCTCCGGACAGGGAGGAACTAATGAAAAACTGTTTTTT
TRBJ2-1 14 TRBV30 NA TRBD1 CAWEGDRVYNEQFF TGTGCCTGGGAGGGGGACAGGGTTTACAATGAGCAGTTCTTC
TRBJ1-5 14 TRBV7-8 NA TRBD1 CASSGGQGNQPQHF TGTGCCAGCAGCGGAGGACAGGGAAATCAGCCCCAGCATTTT
TRBJ2-3 16 TRBV18 NA TRBD2 CASSLRLAGGTDTQYF TGTGCCAGCTCACTCCGACTAGCGGGGGGCACAGATACGCAGTATTTT